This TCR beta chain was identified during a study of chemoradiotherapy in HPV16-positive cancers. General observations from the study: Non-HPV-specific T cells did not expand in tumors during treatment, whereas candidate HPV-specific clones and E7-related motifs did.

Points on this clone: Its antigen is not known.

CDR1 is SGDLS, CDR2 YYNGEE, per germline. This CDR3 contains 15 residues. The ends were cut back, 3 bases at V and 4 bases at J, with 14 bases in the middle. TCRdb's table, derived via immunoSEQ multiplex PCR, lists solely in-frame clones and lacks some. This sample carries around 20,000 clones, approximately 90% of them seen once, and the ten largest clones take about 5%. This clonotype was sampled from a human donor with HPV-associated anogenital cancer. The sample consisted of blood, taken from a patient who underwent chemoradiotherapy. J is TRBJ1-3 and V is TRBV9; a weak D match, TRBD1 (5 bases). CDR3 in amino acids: CASSATAAYGNTIYF. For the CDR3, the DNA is TGTGCCAGCAGCGCGACAGCAGCTTACGGAAACACCATATATTTT. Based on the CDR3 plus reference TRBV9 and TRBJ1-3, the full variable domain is DSGVTQTPKHLITATGQRVTLRCSPRSGDLSVYWYQQSLDQGLQFLIQYYNGEERAKGNILERFSAQQFPDLHSELNLSSLELGDSALYFCASSATAAYGNTIYFGEGSWLTVV.